This T cell receptor (beta chain) was recovered during a study of shared clonotypes between healthy human individuals. Across the whole study: Those who served as donors were a couple of women and three men between the ages of 18 and 49.

The assay used deep level. Only in-frame clones appear in the TCRdb table, and some are missing; sequencing was by immunoSEQ multiplex PCR. The sample has a few million clones, 85% to 95% seen once. Of note for this clone: Its antigen is unknown.

Study outcomes and limitations: It was observed that approximately 5% of naive CD4 clonotypes were shared across several donors.

CD4+ cells were split into CD45RA+ naive and CD45RA-negative memory subsets. Trimming took off 8 bases at V and 0 bases at J, with 14 bases between the two ends. The CDR3 contains 15 residues. CDR1 is MDHEN, CDR2 SYDVKM, per germline. Sequences were obtained from naive CD4+ T cells from PBMCs. This sample's subset: CD45RA+ positively selected. This TCR was sampled from a man aged 18 to 29 in good health. Some clones in this sample may be carry-over from other donors' samples. V usage is TRBV28 and J usage is TRBJ1-5; a weak D match, TRBD1 (6 bases). CDR3 residues: CASGPQGTSNQPQHF. The CDR3 region has the DNA TGTGCCAGCGGACCCCAGGGGACTAGCAATCAGCCCCAGCATTTT. Drawing the rest from reference TRBV28 and TRBJ1-5, the complete variable domain is DVKVTQSSRYLVKRTGEKVFLECVQDMDHENMFWYRQDPGLGLRLIYFSYDVKMKEKGDIPEGYSVSREKKERFSLILESASTNQTSMYLCASGPQGTSNQPQHFGDGTRLSIL.